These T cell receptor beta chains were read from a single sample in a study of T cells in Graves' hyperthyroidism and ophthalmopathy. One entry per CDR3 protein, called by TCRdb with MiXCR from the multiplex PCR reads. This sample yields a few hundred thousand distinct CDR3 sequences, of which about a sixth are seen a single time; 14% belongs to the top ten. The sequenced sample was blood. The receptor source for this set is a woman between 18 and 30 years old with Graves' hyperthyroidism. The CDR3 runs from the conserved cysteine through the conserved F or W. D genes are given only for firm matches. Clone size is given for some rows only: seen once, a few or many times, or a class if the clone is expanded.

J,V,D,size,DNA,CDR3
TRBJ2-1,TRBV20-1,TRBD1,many,TGCAGTGCTTCTCGGGACAGGGCGGCGGGTGAGCAGTTCTTC,CSASRDRAAGEQFF
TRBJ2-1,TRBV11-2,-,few,TGTGCCAGCAGCTCCCCACAGGGTAGCTCCTACAATGAGCAGTTCTTC,CASSSPQGSSYNEQFF
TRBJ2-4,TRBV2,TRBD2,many,TGTGCCAGCAGTGAGGCTAGCGGGAGAAGGGACATTCAGTACTTC,CASSEASGRRDIQYF
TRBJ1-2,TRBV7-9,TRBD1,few,TGTGCCAGCACCAAACAAGGACAGGGGACCTATGGCTACACCTTC,CASTKQGQGTYGYTF
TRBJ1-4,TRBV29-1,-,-,TGCAGCGTTGAAGATGGTCAAGGTGAAAAACTGTTTTTT,CSVEDGQGEKLFF
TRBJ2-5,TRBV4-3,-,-,TGCGCCAGCAGCCTCCGAGGGTCAGAGACCCAGTACTTC,CASSLRGSETQYF
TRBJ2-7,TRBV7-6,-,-,TGTGCCAGCAGCTTAGGGTGGTCGGGCGGGGTCTCCTACGAGCAGTACTTC,CASSLGWSGGVSYEQYF
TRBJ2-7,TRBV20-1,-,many,TGCAGTGCTATGGCGGAGGCCAATACATACGAGCAGTACTTC,CSAMAEANTYEQYF
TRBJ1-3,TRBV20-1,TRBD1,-,TGCAGTGCTCTCGACAGGGGGACTCTCTCTGGAAACACCATATATTTT,CSALDRGTLSGNTIYF
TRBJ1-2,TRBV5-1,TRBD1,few,TGCGCCAGCAGCACAAAAACGGGACAGAGTAATCTCTATGGCTACACCTTC,CASSTKTGQSNLYGYTF
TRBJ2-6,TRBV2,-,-,TGTGCCAGCAGTGAAGTCTGGGGATCTGGGGCCAACGTCCTGACTTTC,CASSEVWGSGANVLTF
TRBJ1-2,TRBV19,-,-,TGTGCCAGTAGTATTTTGGGGTTTGACGGCTACACCTTC,CASSILGFDGYTF
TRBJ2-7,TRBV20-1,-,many,TGCAGTGCTAGAGATCCCAGCAACTACGAGCAGTACTTC,CSARDPSNYEQYF
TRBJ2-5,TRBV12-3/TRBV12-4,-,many,TGTGCCAGCAGTTTAAATGGGATGGCCCAGTACTTC,CASSLNGMAQYF
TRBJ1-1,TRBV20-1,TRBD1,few,TGCAGTGCTAGAGTGGACAGGGAAACTGAAGCTTTCTTT,CSARVDRETEAFF
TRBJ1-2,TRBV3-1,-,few,TGTGCCAGCAGCCAAGCTCAGGGGTCCGATTTAGCTAACTATGGCTACACCTTC,CASSQAQGSDLANYGYTF
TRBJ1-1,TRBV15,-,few,TGTGCCACCAGCAGAGATTACCCCCGCGGGGTCGCTGAAGCTTTCTTT,CATSRDYPRGVAEAFF
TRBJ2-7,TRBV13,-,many,TGTGCCAGCAGCCCCCGTGGAAGGGCCGTCCGTTCCGAGCAGTACTTC,CASSPRGRAVRSEQYF
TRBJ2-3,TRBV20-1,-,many,TGCAGTGCTAGAGAAGCCGGGGGGCCCACAGATACGCAGTATTTT,CSAREAGGPTDTQYF
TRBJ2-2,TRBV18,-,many,TGTGCCAGCTCACCATCCCAGGCCGGGGAGCTGTTTTTT,CASSPSQAGELFF
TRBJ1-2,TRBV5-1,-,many,TGCGCCAGCCGTAGGGGCAGCGATGGCTACACCTTC,CASRRGSDGYTF
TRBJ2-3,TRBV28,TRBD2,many,TGTGCCAGCAGTTGGGGACTAGCGGGACCTAGCACAGATACGCAGTATTTT,CASSWGLAGPSTDTQYF
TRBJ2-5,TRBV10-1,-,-,TGCGCCAGCAGTGAGTCCAGGGTCCAAGAGACCCAGTACTTC,CASSESRVQETQYF
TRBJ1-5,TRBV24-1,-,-,TGTGCCACCAGTGGCGGACAACACAATCAGCCCCAGCATTTT,CATSGGQHNQPQHF
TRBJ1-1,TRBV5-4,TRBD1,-,TGTGCCAGCAGCTTACAGGGGCTGATAAATGGAGCTTTCTTT,CASSLQGLINGAFF
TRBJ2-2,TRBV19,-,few,TGTGCCAGTAGGGGGCCGGGTAACGGCGGGGAGCTGTTTTTT,CASRGPGNGGELFF
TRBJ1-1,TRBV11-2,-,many,TGTGCCAGCAGCTTTAACTTGAACACTGAAGCTTTCTTT,CASSFNLNTEAFF
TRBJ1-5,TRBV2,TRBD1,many,TGTGCCAGCAGCACCCAGCAGGGGGCTGGTCAGCCCCAGCATTTT,CASSTQQGAGQPQHF
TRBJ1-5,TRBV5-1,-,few,TGCGCCAGCAGATACGACGGTCCATCTCAGCCCCAGCATTTT,CASRYDGPSQPQHF
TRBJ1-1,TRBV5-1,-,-,TGCGCCAGCAGGCCCAGGATGAACACTGAAGCTTTCTTT,CASRPRMNTEAFF
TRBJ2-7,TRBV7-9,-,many,TGTGCCAGCAGCCGAGGAGGACAGAGCGCCTACGAGCAGTACTTC,CASSRGGQSAYEQYF
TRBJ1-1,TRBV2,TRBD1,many,TGTGCCACCTCGGGACAGGGTCTGAACACTGAAGCTTTCTTT,CATSGQGLNTEAFF
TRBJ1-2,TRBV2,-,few,TGTGCCAGCAGTGTAGACCCGGGAAGTTGGCTCACCTTC,CASSVDPGSWLTF
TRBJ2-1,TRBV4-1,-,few,TGCGCCAGCAGCCAAGATTTAGGCTATGGGGGGAACAATGAGCAGTTCTTC,CASSQDLGYGGNNEQFF
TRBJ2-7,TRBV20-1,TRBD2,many,TGCAGTGCTAGAGATCTTGGCGGGAGAATCTACGAGCAGTACTTC,CSARDLGGRIYEQYF
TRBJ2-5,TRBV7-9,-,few,TGTGCCAGCAGCTCCCATGGGGCGGACCAAGAGACCCAGTACTTC,CASSSHGADQETQYF
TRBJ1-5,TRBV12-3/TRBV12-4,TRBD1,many,TGTGCCAGCAGTAGACAGGGGGCCGATCAGCCCCAGCATTTT,CASSRQGADQPQHF
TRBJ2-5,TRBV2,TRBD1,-,TGTGCCAGCAGTGAGGACAGGGGTGAAGAGACCCAGTACTTC,CASSEDRGEETQYF
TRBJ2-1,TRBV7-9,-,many,TGTGCCAGCAGCTTAGGTGACGGCCCGATGTTCTTC,CASSLGDGPMFF
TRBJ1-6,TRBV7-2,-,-,TGTGCCAGCAGCCCCCTCCGGGATCCAAATTCACCCCTCCACTTT,CASSPLRDPNSPLHF
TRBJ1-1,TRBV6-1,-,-,TGTGCCAGCATCTACACGTTCCTGAACACTGAAGCTTTCTTT,CASIYTFLNTEAFF
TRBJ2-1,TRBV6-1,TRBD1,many,TGTGCCAGCAGTGAACTAGAGGGGGCGGGTGAGCAGTTCTTC,CASSELEGAGEQFF
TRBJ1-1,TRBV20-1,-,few,TGCAGTGCCCCTAACGGGGGGAACACTGAAGCTTTCTTT,CSAPNGGNTEAFF
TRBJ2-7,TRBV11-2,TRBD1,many,TGTGCCAGCAGCAACCGCCCGGGACAGGGATTCTACGAGCAGTACTTC,CASSNRPGQGFYEQYF